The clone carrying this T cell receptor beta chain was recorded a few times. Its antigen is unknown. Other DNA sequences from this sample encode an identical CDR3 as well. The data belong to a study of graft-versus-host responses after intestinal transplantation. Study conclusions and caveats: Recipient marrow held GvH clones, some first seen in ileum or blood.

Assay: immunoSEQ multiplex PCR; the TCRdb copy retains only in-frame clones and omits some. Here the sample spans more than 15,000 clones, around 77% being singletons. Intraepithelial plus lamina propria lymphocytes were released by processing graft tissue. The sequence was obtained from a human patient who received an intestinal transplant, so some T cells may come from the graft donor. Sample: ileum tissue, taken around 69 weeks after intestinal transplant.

The CDR3 DNA sequence: TGTGCCAGCAGCGAGAACACCGGGGAGCTGTTTTTT. Protein: CASSENTGELFF. The V gene is TRBV9, the J gene TRBJ2-2, with D hard to call. CDR1 and CDR2 (germline): SGDLS, YYNGEE. V shed 3 bases and J shed 1 base, with 1 base lying between them. This CDR3 spans 12 amino acids.